This TCR beta chain appears in the sequencing data of a study of cytomegalovirus exposure and HLA in healthy donors. Use of 60 Vbeta and 13 Jbeta primers characterized the PCR. Per the authors' pipeline: Per a later analysis, the number of unique TCR beta chains was about 80 million, of which 9 million to 12 million were shared. The data were produced by immunoSEQ multiplex PCR, yet TCRdb's version contains in-frame clones alone and is incomplete. V, J and clone size were drawn from that table, and D and trimming were deduced from the DNA. The table lists 55,000 to 65,000 clones, more than 70% of them singletons. Trimming removed 4 bases from V and 3 bases from J, with 14 bases in between. CDR3 length: 14 residues. Germline-derived CDR1 and CDR2 are SGHRS and YFSETQ. Findings and caveats of the study: Most TCR sequences were rare, but some public TCRs occurred in many donors. Researchers left out some V segments, among them TRBV6-2 and TRBV6-3, as indistinguishable.

This clone came up once. Its antigen is not identified. The TCR originated in a young man in good health and CMV-seropositive. Sequenced: PBMCs. This rearrangement joins TRBV5-1 to TRBJ2-7, with D perhaps TRBD1 (6 bases). CDR3 sequence reads: CASSLIRGYYEQYF. The CDR3 DNA follows: TGCGCCAGCAGCCTTATCAGGGGATACTACGAGCAGTACTTC.